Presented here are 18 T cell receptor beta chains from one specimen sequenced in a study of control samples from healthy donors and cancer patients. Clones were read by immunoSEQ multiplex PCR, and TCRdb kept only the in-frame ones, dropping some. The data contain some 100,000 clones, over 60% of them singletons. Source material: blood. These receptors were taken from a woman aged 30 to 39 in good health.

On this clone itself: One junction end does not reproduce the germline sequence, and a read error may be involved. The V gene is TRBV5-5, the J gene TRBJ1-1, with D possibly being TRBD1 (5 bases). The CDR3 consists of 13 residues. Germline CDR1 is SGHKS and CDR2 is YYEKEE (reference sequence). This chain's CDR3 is CAGRPRENTEAFF. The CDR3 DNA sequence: TGTGCCGGCAGGCCCAGGGAGAACACTGAAGCTTTCTTT.

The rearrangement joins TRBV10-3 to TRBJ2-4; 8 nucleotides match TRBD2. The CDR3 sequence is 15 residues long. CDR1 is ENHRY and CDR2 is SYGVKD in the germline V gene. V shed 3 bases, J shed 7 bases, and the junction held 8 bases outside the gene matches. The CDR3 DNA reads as TGTGCCATCAGTGAATCGGGAGGGGATGGGAACATTCAGTACTTC. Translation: CAISESGGDGNIQYF.

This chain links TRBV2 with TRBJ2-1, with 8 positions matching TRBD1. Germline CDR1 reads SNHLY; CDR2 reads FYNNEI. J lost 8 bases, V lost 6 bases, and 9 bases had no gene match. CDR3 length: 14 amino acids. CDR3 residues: CASRARQGPDEQFF. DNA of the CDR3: TGTGCCAGCAGAGCCCGACAGGGGCCCGATGAGCAGTTCTTC.

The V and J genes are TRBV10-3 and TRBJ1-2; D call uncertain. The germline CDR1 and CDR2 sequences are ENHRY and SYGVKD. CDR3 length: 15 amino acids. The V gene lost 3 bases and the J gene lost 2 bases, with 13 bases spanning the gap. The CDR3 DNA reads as TGTGCCATCAGTGAAAAGGCCCCATTCAACTATGGCTACACCTTC. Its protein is CAISEKAPFNYGYTF.

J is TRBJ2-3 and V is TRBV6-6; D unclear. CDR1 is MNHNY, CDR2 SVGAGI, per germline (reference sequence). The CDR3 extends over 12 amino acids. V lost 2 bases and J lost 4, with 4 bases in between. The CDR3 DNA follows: TGTGCCAGCAGTTACCTTTCAGATACGCAGTATTTT. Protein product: CASSYLSDTQYF.

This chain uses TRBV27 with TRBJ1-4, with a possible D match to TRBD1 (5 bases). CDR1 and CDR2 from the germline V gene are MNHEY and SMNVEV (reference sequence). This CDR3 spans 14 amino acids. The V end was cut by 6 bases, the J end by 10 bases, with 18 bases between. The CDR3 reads CASSELKGSLKLFF. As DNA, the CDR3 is TGTGCCAGCAGCGAGTTGAAGGGGAGCCTAAAACTGTTTTTT.

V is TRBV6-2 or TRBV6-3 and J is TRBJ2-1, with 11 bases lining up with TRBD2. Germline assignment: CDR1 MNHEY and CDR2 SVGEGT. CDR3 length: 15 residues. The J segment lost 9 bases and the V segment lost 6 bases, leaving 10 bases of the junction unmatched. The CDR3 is CASSLAGGPYGEQFF. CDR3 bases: TGTGCCAGCAGCTTAGCGGGGGGGCCTTATGGTGAGCAGTTCTTC.

Here the CDR3 reads CASSLGWDRRLEAFF. CDR3 bases: TGTGCCAGCAGCTTAGGCTGGGACAGGAGACTTGAAGCTTTCTTT. This chain joins TRBV7-8 and TRBJ1-1; 8 nucleotides align to TRBD1. In germline, CDR1 is SGHVS, CDR2 FQNEAQ. This CDR3 has 15 residues. V lost 1 base, J lost 7 bases, and 8 bases stayed unmatched. The full variable domain, completed using reference TRBV7-8 and TRBJ1-1, is GAGVSQSPRYKVAKRGQDVALRCDPISGHVSLFWYQQALGQGPEFLTYFQNEAQLDKSGLPSDRFFAERPEGSVSTLKIQRTQQEDSAVYLCASSLGWDRRLEAFFGQGTRLTVV.

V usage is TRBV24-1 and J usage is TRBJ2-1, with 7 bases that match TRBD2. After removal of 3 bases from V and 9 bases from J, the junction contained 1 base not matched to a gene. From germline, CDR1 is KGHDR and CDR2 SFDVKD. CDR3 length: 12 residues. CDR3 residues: CATSDPSGEQFF. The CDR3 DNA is TGTGCCACCAGTGATCCTAGCGGTGAGCAGTTCTTC.

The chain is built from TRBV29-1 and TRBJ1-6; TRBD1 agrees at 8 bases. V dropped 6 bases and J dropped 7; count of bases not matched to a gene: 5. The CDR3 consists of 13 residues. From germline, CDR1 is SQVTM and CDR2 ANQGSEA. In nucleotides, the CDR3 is TGCAGCGTGAGGGACAGGCCGAATTCACCCCTCCACTTT. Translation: CSVRDRPNSPLHF.

The CDR3 coding sequence is TGTGCCAGCAGCTTGCGGGACAGGGTATCGGGCGGCTACACCTTC. It specifies CASSLRDRVSGGYTF. The chain carries TRBV5-6 and TRBJ1-2, with TRBD1 matching 9 bases. The CDR3 sequence is 15 residues long. From germline, CDR1 is SGHDT and CDR2 YYEEEE. The junction had 9 bases not matched to a gene; V was cut back by 1 base and J by 8 bases.

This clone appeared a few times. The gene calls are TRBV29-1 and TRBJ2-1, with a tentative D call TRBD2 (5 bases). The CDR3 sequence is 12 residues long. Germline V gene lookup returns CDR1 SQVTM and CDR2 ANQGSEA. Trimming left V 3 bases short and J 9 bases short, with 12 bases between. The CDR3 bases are TGCAGCGTTGATCCGGGGTTCGCTGAGCAGTTCTTC. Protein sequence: CSVDPGFAEQFF.

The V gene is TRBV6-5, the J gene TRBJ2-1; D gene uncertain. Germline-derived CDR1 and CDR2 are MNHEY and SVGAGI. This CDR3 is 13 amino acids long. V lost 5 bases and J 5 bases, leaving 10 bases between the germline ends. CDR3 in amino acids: CASSPASDNEQFF. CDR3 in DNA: TGTGCCAGCAGTCCTGCCAGTGACAATGAGCAGTTCTTC.

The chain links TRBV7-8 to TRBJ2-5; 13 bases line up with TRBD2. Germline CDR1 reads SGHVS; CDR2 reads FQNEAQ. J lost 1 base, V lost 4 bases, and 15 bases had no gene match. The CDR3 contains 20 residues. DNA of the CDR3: TGTGCCAGCAGCTCACCACCCTTAGGACTAGCGGGGGTCCCCCAAGAGACCCAGTACTTC. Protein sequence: CASSSPPLGLAGVPQETQYF. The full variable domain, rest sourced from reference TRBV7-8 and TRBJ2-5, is GAGVSQSPRYKVAKRGQDVALRCDPISGHVSLFWYQQALGQGPEFLTYFQNEAQLDKSGLPSDRFFAERPEGSVSTLKIQRTQQEDSAVYLCASSSPPLGLAGVPQETQYFGPGTRLLVL.

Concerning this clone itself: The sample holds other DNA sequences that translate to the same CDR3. The CDR3 sequence is CSVADRAYGYTF. The CDR3 DNA follows: TGCAGCGTTGCTGACAGGGCGTATGGCTACACCTTC. V usage is TRBV29-1 and J usage is TRBJ1-2; 7 bases line up with TRBD1. This CDR3 is built from 12 residues. Germline trimming cut 4 bases from V and 5 bases from J; bases unmatched to any gene: 4. Germline V CDR1 and CDR2: SQVTM, ANQGSEA.

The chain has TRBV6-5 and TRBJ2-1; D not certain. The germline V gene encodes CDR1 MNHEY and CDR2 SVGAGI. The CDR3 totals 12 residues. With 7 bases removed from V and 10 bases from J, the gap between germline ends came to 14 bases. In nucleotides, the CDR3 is TGTGCCAGCACAATCGGGCGTAGGGAGCAGTTCTTC. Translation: CASTIGRREQFF.

CDR3 region: CASSYIPGTYEQYF. CDR3 nucleotides: TGTGCCAGCAGTTACATTCCAGGGACCTACGAGCAGTACTTC. V usage is TRBV6-2 or TRBV6-3 and J usage is TRBJ2-7; D may be TRBD1 (5 bases). CDR1 and CDR2 (germline): MNHEY, SVGEGT. The CDR3 is made up of 14 amino acids. Trimming pared 2 bases from V and 2 bases from J, leaving 10 bases between.

The CDR3 DNA follows: TGCGCCAGCAGCTTGGGAGGACAGGGTTCCGGGGAGCTGTTTTTT. Translation gives CASSLGGQGSGELFF. The chain carries TRBV5-1 and TRBJ2-2, with 8 bases lining up with TRBD1. The V segment lost 0 bases and the J segment 6 bases; nucleotides outside the gene matches: 4. Germline V gene lookup returns CDR1 SGHRS and CDR2 YFSETQ. The CDR3 runs to 15 residues.